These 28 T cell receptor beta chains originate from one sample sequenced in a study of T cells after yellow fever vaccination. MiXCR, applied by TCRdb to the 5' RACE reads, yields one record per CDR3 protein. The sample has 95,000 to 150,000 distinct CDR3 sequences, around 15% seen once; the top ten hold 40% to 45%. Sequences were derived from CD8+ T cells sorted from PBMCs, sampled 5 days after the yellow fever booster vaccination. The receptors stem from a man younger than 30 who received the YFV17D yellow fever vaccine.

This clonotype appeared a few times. The CDR3 nucleotides read TGTGCCAGCGGGGCCGGGACAGCAGGGTACGAGCAGTACTTC. Its translation is CASGAGTAGYEQYF. The V and J genes are TRBV7-8 and TRBJ2-7; TRBD1 agrees at 7 bases. Germline loops: CDR1 SGHVS, CDR2 FQNEAQ. V lost 8 bases to trimming and J lost 4 bases; unmatched junction nucleotides: 11. The CDR3 extends over 14 amino acids.

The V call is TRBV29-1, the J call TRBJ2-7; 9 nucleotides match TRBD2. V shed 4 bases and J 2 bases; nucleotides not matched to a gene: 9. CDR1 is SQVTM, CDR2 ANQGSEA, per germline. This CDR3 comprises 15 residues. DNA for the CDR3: TGCAGCGTTGGCGTGGGAGCGGGGGGAGCCTACGAGCAGTACTTC. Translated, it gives CSVGVGAGGAYEQYF.

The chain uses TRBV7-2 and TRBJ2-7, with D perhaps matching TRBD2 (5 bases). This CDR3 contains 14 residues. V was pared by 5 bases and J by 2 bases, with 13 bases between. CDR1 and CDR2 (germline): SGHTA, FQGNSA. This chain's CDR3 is CASSHADGTYEQYF. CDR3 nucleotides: TGTGCCAGCAGCCACGCGGACGGGACCTACGAGCAGTACTTC.

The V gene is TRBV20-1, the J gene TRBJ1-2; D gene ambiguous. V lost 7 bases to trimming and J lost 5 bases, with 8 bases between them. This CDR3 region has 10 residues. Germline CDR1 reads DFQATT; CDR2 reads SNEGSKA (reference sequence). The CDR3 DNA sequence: TGCAGTGGAAGTGGGTATGGCTACACCTTC. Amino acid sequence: CSGSGYGYTF.

The CDR3 DNA reads TGTGCCAGTAGTATCGGGACAGGGAGCTACGAGCAGTACTTC. This encodes CASSIGTGSYEQYF. The J gene is TRBJ2-7, the V gene TRBV19; 9 nucleotides match TRBD1. With V trimmed by 3 bases and J by 3 bases, 3 bases remained unmatched. Germline CDR1 LNHDA, CDR2 SQIVND (reference sequence). The CDR3 has 14 amino acids.

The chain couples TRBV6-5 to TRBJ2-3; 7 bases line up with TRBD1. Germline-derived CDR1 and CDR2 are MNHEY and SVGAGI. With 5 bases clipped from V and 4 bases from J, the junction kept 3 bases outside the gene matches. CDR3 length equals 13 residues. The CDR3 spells CASSPTGPDTQYF. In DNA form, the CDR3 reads TGTGCCAGCAGTCCGACAGGGCCAGATACGCAGTATTTT.

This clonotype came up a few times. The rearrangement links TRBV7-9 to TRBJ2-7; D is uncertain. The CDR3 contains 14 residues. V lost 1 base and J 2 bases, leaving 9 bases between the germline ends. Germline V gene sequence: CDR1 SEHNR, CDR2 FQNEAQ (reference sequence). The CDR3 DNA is TGTGCCAGCAGCTTAGACGTGGCTGCCTACGAGCAGTACGTC. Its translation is CASSLDVAAYEQYV.

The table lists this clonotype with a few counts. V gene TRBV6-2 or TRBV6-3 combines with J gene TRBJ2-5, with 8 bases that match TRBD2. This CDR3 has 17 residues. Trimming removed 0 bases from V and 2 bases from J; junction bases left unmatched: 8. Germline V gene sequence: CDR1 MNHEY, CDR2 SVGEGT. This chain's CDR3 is CASSYSTAGGQQETQYF. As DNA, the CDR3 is TGTGCCAGCAGTTACTCGACGGCGGGGGGTCAACAAGAGACCCAGTACTTC.

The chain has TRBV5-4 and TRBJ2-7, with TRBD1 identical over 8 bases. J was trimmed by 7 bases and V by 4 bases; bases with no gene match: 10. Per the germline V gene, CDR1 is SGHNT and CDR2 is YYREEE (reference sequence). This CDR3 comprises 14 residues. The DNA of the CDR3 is TGTGCCAGCAGCGGAGGGACAGGAGATATGGAGCAGTACTTC. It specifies CASSGGTGDMEQYF.

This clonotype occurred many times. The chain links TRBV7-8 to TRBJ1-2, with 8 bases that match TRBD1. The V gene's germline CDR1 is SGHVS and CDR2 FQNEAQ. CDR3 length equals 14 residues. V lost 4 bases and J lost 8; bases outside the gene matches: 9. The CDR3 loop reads CASSSGQGVDGYTF. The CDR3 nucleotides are TGTGCCAGCAGCTCCGGACAGGGAGTGGACGGCTACACCTTC.

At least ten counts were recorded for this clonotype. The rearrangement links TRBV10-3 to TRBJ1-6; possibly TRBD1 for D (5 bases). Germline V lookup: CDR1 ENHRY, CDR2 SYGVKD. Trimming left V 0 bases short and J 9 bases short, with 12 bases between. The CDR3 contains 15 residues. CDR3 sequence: CAISESGVPGSPLHF. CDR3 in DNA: TGTGCCATCAGTGAGTCGGGGGTTCCAGGTTCACCCCTCCACTTT.

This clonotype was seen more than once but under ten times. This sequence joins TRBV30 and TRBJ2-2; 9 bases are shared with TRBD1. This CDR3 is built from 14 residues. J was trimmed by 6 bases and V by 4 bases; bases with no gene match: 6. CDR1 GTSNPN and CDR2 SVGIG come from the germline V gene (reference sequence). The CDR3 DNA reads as TGTGCCTGGAACAGGGGGCGCGGACCCGGGGAGCTGTTTTTT. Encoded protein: CAWNRGRGPGELFF.

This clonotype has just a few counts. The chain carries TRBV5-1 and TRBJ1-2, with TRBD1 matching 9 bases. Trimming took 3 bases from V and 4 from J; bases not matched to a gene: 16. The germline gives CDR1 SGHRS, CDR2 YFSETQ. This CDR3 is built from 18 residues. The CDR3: CASSYTTPRDRESYGYTF. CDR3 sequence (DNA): TGCGCCAGCAGCTACACCACCCCCCGGGACAGGGAATCCTATGGCTACACCTTC. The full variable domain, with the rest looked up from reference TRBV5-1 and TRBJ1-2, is KAGVTQTPRYLIKTRGQQVTLSCSPISGHRSVSWYQQTPGQGLQFLFEYFSETQRNKGNFPGRFSGRQFSNSRSEMNVSTLELGDSALYLCASSYTTPRDRESYGYTFGSGTRLTVV.

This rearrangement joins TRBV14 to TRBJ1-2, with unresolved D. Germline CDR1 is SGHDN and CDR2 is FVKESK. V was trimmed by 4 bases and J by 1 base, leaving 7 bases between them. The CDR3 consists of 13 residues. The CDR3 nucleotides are TGTGCCAGCAGCCTGGGCTTTAACTATGGCTACACCTTC. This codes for CASSLGFNYGYTF. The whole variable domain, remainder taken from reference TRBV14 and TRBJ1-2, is EAGVTQFPSHSVIEKGQTVTLRCDPISGHDNLYWYRRVMGKEIKFLLHFVKESKQDESGMPNNRFLAERTGGTYSTLKVQPAELEDSGVYFCASSLGFNYGYTFGSGTRLTVV.

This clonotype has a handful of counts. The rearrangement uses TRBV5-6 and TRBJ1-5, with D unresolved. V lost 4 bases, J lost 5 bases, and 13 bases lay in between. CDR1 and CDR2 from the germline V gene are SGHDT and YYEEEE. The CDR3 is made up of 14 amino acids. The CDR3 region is CASSLSSRDQPQHF. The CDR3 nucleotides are TGTGCCAGCAGCCTAAGTTCGAGGGATCAGCCCCAGCATTTT. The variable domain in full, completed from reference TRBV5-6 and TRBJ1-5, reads DAGVTQSPTHLIKTRGQQVTLRCSPKSGHDTVSWYQQALGQGPQFIFQYYEEEERQRGNFPDRFSGHQFPNYSSELNVNALLLGDSALYLCASSLSSRDQPQHFGDGTRLSIL.

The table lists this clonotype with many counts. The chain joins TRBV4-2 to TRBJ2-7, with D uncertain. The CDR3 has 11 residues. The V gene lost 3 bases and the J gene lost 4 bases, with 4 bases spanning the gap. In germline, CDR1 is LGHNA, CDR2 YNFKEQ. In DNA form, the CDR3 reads TGTGCCAGCAGCCATGGATACGAGCAGTACTTC. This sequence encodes CASSHGYEQYF.

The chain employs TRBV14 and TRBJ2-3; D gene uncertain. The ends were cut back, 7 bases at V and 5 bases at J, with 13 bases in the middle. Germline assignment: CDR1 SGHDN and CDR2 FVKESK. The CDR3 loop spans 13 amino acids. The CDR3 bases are TGTGCCAGCACCCTGGGATCGGGAGATACGCAGTATTTT. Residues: CASTLGSGDTQYF.

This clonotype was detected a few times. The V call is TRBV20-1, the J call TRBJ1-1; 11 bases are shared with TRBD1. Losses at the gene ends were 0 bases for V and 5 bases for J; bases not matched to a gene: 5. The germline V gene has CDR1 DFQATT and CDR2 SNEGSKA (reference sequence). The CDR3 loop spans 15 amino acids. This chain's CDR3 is CSAREADRGHTEAFF. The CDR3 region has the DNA TGCAGTGCTAGAGAGGCGGACAGGGGGCATACTGAAGCTTTCTTT.

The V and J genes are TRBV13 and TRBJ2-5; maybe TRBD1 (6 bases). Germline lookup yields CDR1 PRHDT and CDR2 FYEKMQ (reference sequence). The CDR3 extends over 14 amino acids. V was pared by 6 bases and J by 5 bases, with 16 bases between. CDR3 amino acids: CASSSDRRTETQYF. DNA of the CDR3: TGTGCCAGCAGTTCCGACAGGCGTACGGAGACCCAGTACTTC.

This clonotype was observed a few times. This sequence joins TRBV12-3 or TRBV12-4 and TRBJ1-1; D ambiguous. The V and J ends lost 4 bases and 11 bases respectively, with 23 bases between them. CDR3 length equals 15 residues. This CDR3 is CASSSNRQNWRSAFF. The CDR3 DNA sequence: TGTGCCAGCAGTTCCAACCGCCAAAATTGGAGATCGGCTTTCTTT.

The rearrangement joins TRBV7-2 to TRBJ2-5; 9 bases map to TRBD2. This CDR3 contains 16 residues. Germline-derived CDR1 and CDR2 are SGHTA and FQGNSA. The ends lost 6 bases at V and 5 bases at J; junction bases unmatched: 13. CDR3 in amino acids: CASSPFSGGLDETQYF. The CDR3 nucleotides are TGTGCCAGCAGTCCCTTTAGCGGGGGATTAGATGAGACCCAGTACTTC.

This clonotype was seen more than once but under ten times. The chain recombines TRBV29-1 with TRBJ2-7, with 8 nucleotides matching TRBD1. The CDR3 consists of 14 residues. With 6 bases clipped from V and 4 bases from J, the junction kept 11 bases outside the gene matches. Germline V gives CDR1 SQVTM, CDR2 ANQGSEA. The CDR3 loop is CSVGAQDRAYEQYF. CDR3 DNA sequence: TGCAGCGTGGGGGCCCAGGACAGGGCTTACGAGCAGTACTTC.

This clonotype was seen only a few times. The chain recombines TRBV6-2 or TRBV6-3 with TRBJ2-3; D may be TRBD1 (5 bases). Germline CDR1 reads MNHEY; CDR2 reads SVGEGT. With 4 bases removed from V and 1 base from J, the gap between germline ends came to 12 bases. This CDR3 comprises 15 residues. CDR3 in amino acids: CASSFRDMGTDTQYF. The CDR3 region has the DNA TGTGCCAGCAGTTTCAGGGATATGGGCACAGATACGCAGTATTTT.

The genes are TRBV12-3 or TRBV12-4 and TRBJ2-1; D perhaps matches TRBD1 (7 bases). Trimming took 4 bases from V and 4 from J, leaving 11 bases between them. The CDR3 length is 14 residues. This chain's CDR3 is CASSSPGGYNEQFF. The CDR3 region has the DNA TGTGCCAGCAGTTCCCCAGGGGGGTACAATGAGCAGTTCTTC.

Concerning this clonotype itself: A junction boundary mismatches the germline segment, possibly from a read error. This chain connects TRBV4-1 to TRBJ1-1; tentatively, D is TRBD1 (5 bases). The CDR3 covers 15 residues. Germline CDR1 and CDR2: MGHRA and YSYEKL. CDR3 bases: TGCGCCAGCACCCAACGCGGGGGGAGGAACACTGAAGCTTTCTTT. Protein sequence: CASTQRGGRNTEAFF.

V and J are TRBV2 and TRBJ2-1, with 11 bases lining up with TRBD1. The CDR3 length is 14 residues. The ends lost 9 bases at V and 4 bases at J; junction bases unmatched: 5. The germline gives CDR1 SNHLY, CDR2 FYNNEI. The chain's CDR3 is CARKGTGGYNEQFF. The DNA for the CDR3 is TGTGCCAGAAAAGGGACAGGGGGATACAATGAGCAGTTCTTC.

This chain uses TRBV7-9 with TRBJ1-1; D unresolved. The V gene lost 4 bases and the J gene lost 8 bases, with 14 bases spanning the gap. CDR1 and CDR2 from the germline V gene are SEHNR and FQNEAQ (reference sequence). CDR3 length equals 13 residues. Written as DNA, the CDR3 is TGTGCCAGCAGCTCCCCCCCGCAGCCCGAAGCTTTCTTT. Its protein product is CASSSPPQPEAFF.

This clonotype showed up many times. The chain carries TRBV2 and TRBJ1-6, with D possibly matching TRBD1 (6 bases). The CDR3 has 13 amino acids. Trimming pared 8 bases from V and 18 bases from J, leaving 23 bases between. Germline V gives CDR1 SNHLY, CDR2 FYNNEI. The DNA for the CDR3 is TGTGCCAGCCTTGGACAGTCTCTCGACCTGTACCACTTT. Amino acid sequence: CASLGQSLDLYHF.